This T cell receptor (beta chain) was recorded in a study of cytomegalovirus exposure and HLA in healthy donors. The study, taken as a whole, reports: Specificity for CMV antigens was confirmed in vitro for a few of the CMV-associated chains. For presence/absence analyses, sequencing depth was assumed to be roughly uniform across donors. Immune exposure data for these donors was limited to CMV serostatus.

Though probably carrying unrecorded immune exposures, donors were nominally healthy at sampling. The PCR ran on 60 Vbeta and 13 Jbeta primers. TCRdb's copy holds only in-frame clones and misses some; the assay was immunoSEQ multiplex PCR. This table holds about 140,000 clones, roughly 9.4% found once. About this clone: What it binds is not known.

With 0 bases clipped from V and 1 base from J, the junction kept 6 bases outside the gene matches. This CDR3 comprises 19 residues. Germline values: CDR1 LGHNA, CDR2 YNFKEQ. Sequencing was done on a sample of PBMCs. The chain links TRBV4-2 to TRBJ2-5; 15 positions agree with TRBD2. This TCR was recovered from a male donor in good health and CMV-seronegative. The CDR3 reads CASSQDRTSGGAGQETQYF. The CDR3 DNA reads TGTGCCAGCAGCCAAGATCGGACTAGCGGGGGGGCCGGCCAAGAGACCCAGTACTTC.